This T cell receptor (beta chain) was observed in a study of response to subunit inactivated influenza vaccine. Study-level points and caveats: The authors suggested that every seasonal influenza vaccination recruits few new T cells.

Regarding this clonotype: The antigen is not known.

Using its own MiXCR run on the RT-PCR reads, TCRdb lists one record per CDR3 protein. The top ten hold about 7.8% of the sample, which has about 240,000 distinct CDR3 sequences, 12% seen once. Per germline, CDR1 MNHEY and CDR2 SMNVEV (reference sequence). V shed 7 bases, J shed 0 bases, and the junction held 4 bases outside the gene matches. The CDR3 has 15 residues. The TCR was taken from a man in his forties or fifties who received an inactivated influenza vaccine. This specimen consisted of non-naive T cells sorted from PBMCs, obtained about 14 days before vaccination. The chain is built from TRBV27 and TRBJ2-1; TRBD1 matches 9 bases. CDR3 sequence reads: CASIRGQGSYNEQFF. CDR3 sequence (DNA): TGTGCCAGCATTAGGGGACAGGGCTCCTACAATGAGCAGTTCTTC.